Listed below are T cell receptor beta chains from one sample, sequenced in a study of blood T cells in healthy people across ages. TCRdb used MiXCR to reprocess the 5' RACE reads, holding one entry per CDR3 protein. The sample consists of hundreds of thousands of distinct CDR3 sequences, about 30% of them appearing once. The sequencing input was blood. Every receptor here comes from an elderly woman in good health. Each CDR3 is given without its conserved first and last residue. Clone size is not always given. Where it is, it says once, few, many or a class for expanded clones.

clone_size: -; j_call: TRBJ1-1; v_call: TRBV6-1; cdr3_aa: ASRDPEAF
clone_size: many; j_call: TRBJ2-1; v_call: TRBV7-2; cdr3_aa: ASSLGRFNEQF
clone_size: many; j_call: TRBJ2-7; v_call: TRBV28; cdr3_aa: ASSHSGRAEYEQY
clone_size: many; j_call: TRBJ1-5; v_call: TRBV6-1; cdr3_aa: ASSDRGWQPQH
clone_size: many; j_call: TRBJ2-3; v_call: TRBV2; cdr3_aa: ASREWTTDTQY
clone_size: -; j_call: TRBJ2-1; v_call: TRBV6-5; cdr3_aa: ASSLPGMPYNEQF
clone_size: -; j_call: TRBJ1-5; v_call: TRBV9; cdr3_aa: ASSVGTENQPQH
clone_size: -; j_call: TRBJ1-2; v_call: TRBV12-3/TRBV12-4; cdr3_aa: ASSLGCLNYGYT
clone_size: -; j_call: TRBJ1-1; v_call: TRBV5-1; cdr3_aa: ASRRGVNAEAF
clone_size: -; j_call: -; v_call: TRBV28; cdr3_aa: ASSLWGLARYYEQY
clone_size: many; j_call: TRBJ2-3; v_call: TRBV6-6; cdr3_aa: ASTLTGGITDTQY
clone_size: -; j_call: TRBJ2-7; v_call: TRBV7-2; cdr3_aa: ASSLDSSKNGKY
clone_size: few; j_call: TRBJ2-3; v_call: TRBV5-5; cdr3_aa: ASRGGVDTQY
clone_size: few; j_call: TRBJ2-1; v_call: TRBV27; cdr3_aa: ASRLLGQGASNEQF
clone_size: few; j_call: TRBJ1-1; v_call: TRBV11-2; cdr3_aa: ASSSGDRLQAF
clone_size: few; j_call: TRBJ1-1; v_call: TRBV6-5; cdr3_aa: ASSRTPPQQGAEAF
clone_size: few; j_call: TRBJ1-1; v_call: TRBV10-3; cdr3_aa: AIGSQGLLSNTEAF
clone_size: -; j_call: TRBJ2-5; v_call: TRBV5-5; cdr3_aa: ASTRGQETQY
clone_size: many; j_call: TRBJ1-2; v_call: TRBV30; cdr3_aa: AWSPLGYGYT
clone_size: many; j_call: TRBJ2-1; v_call: TRBV15; cdr3_aa: ATSEDMGVYNEQF
clone_size: -; j_call: TRBJ1-6; v_call: TRBV11-3; cdr3_aa: ASSSGPVNSPLH
clone_size: many; j_call: TRBJ2-3; v_call: TRBV5-1; cdr3_aa: ASSLTGVGTDTQY
clone_size: few; j_call: TRBJ1-2; v_call: TRBV7-8; cdr3_aa: ASSLARQGENGYT
clone_size: -; j_call: TRBJ1-1; v_call: TRBV2; cdr3_aa: ASRNGYVTEAF
clone_size: many; j_call: TRBJ2-1; v_call: TRBV10-3; cdr3_aa: ANGRDPPGNEQF
clone_size: -; j_call: TRBJ2-7; v_call: TRBV20-1; cdr3_aa: SAYSLGTGRNEQY
clone_size: many; j_call: TRBJ2-5; v_call: TRBV7-9; cdr3_aa: ASSPRGGGQETQY
clone_size: many; j_call: TRBJ2-3; v_call: TRBV7-6; cdr3_aa: ASRLGQGGTDTQY
clone_size: once; j_call: TRBJ2-3; v_call: TRBV4-3; cdr3_aa: ASGQGSGRGTDTQY
clone_size: many; j_call: TRBJ1-4; v_call: TRBV7-8; cdr3_aa: ASSPALFEKLF
clone_size: few; j_call: TRBJ1-6; v_call: TRBV7-9; cdr3_aa: ASSGQSYNSPLH
clone_size: many; j_call: TRBJ1-1; v_call: TRBV4-3; cdr3_aa: ASSQALLAEAF
clone_size: many; j_call: TRBJ1-6; v_call: TRBV9; cdr3_aa: ASSVGAGVSPLH
clone_size: -; j_call: TRBJ2-1; v_call: TRBV10-3; cdr3_aa: AISEGQGTYEQF
clone_size: many; j_call: TRBJ2-5; v_call: TRBV7-8; cdr3_aa: ASIQTGRGETQY
clone_size: -; j_call: TRBJ2-1; v_call: TRBV29-1; cdr3_aa: SVGGNEQF
clone_size: few; j_call: TRBJ1-2; v_call: TRBV3-1; cdr3_aa: ASSQNWGDYGYT
clone_size: many; j_call: TRBJ2-1; v_call: TRBV7-6; cdr3_aa: ASSPRTGYEQF
clone_size: -; j_call: TRBJ2-3; v_call: TRBV25-1; cdr3_aa: ASSVPRSSSTDTQY
clone_size: many; j_call: TRBJ2-1; v_call: TRBV6-1; cdr3_aa: ASSPRGRGLSYNEQF
clone_size: few; j_call: TRBJ2-3; v_call: TRBV12-3/TRBV12-4; cdr3_aa: ASSFGSGPSTDTQY
clone_size: many; j_call: TRBJ1-1; v_call: TRBV6-5; cdr3_aa: ASSSAGTGLNTEAF
clone_size: -; j_call: TRBJ2-1; v_call: TRBV7-3; cdr3_aa: ASSVTSGLYNEQF
clone_size: many; j_call: TRBJ2-3; v_call: TRBV6-1; cdr3_aa: ASSVGGAGGSYTDTQY
clone_size: many; j_call: TRBJ1-2; v_call: TRBV9; cdr3_aa: ASSVNGQGYGYT
clone_size: many; j_call: TRBJ1-2; v_call: TRBV7-2; cdr3_aa: ASSLASYGGYT
clone_size: -; j_call: -; v_call: TRBV28; cdr3_aa: ASSLPAGAVPRGEQY
clone_size: many; j_call: TRBJ2-1; v_call: TRBV29-1; cdr3_aa: SVESGGAGVSSYNEQF
clone_size: -; j_call: TRBJ1-1; v_call: TRBV24-1; cdr3_aa: VTRADVGTEAF
clone_size: many; j_call: TRBJ2-7; v_call: TRBV5-1; cdr3_aa: ASSLDPGDTYEQY
clone_size: many; j_call: TRBJ1-1; v_call: TRBV7-2; cdr3_aa: ASSIGRGNTEAF
clone_size: few; j_call: TRBJ2-1; v_call: TRBV5-1; cdr3_aa: ASSSSLAEKNNEQF
clone_size: many; j_call: TRBJ2-7; v_call: TRBV10-3; cdr3_aa: AISESIGTGGYEQY